The sequence of this T cell receptor (beta chain) was determined in a study of Graves' ophthalmopathy and Graves' hyperthyroidism. Study-level findings and limits: A 13-signature model separated ophthalmopathy from stable hyperthyroidism, 85% to 90% sensitivity, about 81% specificity. Most expanded thyroid clonotypes above 0.001 frequency also appeared in blood.

Isolation of PBMCs was performed using around 9.1 ml of fresh peripheral blood. This clonotype was recorded at least ten times. What it recognizes is unknown. Per the germline V gene, CDR1 is PRHDT and CDR2 is FYEKMQ (reference sequence). Germline trimming cut 8 bases from V and 0 bases from J; bases unmatched to any gene: 13. CDR3 size: 18 residues. TCR beta CDR3 amplification used RNA transcripts. First-round RT-PCR relied on HTBI primers, and a second-round multiplex PCR came next. TCRdb itself ran the multiplex PCR reads through MiXCR, one entry per CDR3 protein. Of 170,000 or so distinct CDR3 sequences in the sample, roughly 36% were seen once.

The sequenced sample was peripheral blood. V gene TRBV13 combines with J gene TRBJ2-2; 9 bases match TRBD2. The receptor was isolated from a man aged 30 to 45 with Graves' ophthalmopathy. The CDR3 nucleotides are TGTGCCAGCTCAGCTCCTAGCGGGGATATCGCGAACACCGGGGAGCTGTTTTTT. Amino acids: CASSAPSGDIANTGELFF.